These T cell receptor beta chains were read from a single sample in a study of blood T cell repertoires in COVID-19. Profiling relied on immunoSEQ multiplex PCR, and the TCRdb table lists in-frame clones only, not all of them. The data contain under 100,000 clones, 90% of them seen just once; the ten biggest clones take up about 5.5%. Sequenced: peripheral blood. These receptors were obtained from a man between 50 and 59 years old with acute or convalescent COVID-19. Each CDR3 is given with its conserved first and last residue. A D gene is named only where the DNA matches it firmly. Some rows mark clone size as missing; the rest say once, few, many or name a class of expanded clone.

V gene,D gene,J gene,clone size,CDR3 protein,CDR3 DNA
TRBV10-3,.,TRBJ2-5,.,CAISVVGAETQYF,TGTGCCATCAGTGTGGTGGGGGCAGAGACCCAGTACTTC
TRBV2,TRBD1,TRBJ2-1,few,CASSGGAGQVGNEQFF,TGTGCCAGCAGTGGGGGGGCGGGACAGGTCGGCAATGAGCAGTTCTTC
TRBV29-1,TRBD1,TRBJ1-1,.,CSVVGQGANTEAFF,TGCAGCGTTGTGGGACAGGGGGCAAACACTGAAGCTTTCTTT
TRBV7-2,TRBD1,TRBJ1-5,.,CASSLTPTGGNQPQHF,TGTGCCAGCAGCTTAACACCGACAGGGGGCAATCAGCCCCAGCATTTT
TRBV2,.,TRBJ1-5,once,CASSQRNQPQHF,TGTGCCAGCAGTCAGCGAAATCAGCCCCAGCATTTT
TRBV7-8,.,TRBJ1-3,.,CASSLFGQQYSGNTIYF,TGTGCCAGCAGCTTATTTGGGCAGCAGTACTCTGGAAACACCATATATTTT
TRBV4-3,TRBD1,TRBJ1-1,once,CASSQVGQGYTEAFF,TGCGCCAGCAGCCAAGTAGGACAGGGGTACACTGAAGCTTTCTTT
TRBV19,.,TRBJ2-7,.,CASSRQGGSYEQYF,TGTGCCAGTAGTCGGCAGGGGGGCTCCTACGAGCAGTACTTC
TRBV27,.,TRBJ2-5,.,CASSPAGGETQYF,TGTGCCAGCAGTCCCGCCGGAGGAGAGACCCAGTACTTC
TRBV7-2,.,TRBJ1-5,.,CASSPIGGASQPQHF,TGTGCCAGCAGCCCAATCGGAGGGGCGTCTCAGCCCCAGCATTTT
TRBV18,TRBD1,TRBJ1-1,.,CASSPGTGVNTEAFF,TGTGCCAGCTCACCCGGGACAGGGGTGAACACTGAAGCTTTCTTT
TRBV6-5,TRBD2,TRBJ2-7,.,CASSTRGSGSYEQYF,TGTGCCAGCAGTACCCGGGGTAGCGGGAGTTACGAGCAGTACTTC
TRBV10-3,.,TRBJ1-6,few,CAISDRGSYNSPLHF,TGTGCCATCAGTGACCGAGGCTCCTATAATTCACCCCTCCACTTT
TRBV7-8,.,TRBJ2-1,.,CASSFGGYSNEQFF,TGTGCCAGCAGCTTCGGGGGATATAGTAATGAGCAGTTCTTC
TRBV7-5,.,TRBJ2-1,.,CARSNRVGQGDNNEQFF,TGTGCCAGAAGCAATAGGGTAGGACAGGGGGACAACAATGAGCAGTTCTTC
TRBV27,TRBD1,TRBJ1-5,.,CARGTNRGSQPQHF,TGTGCCAGGGGGACTAACAGGGGGAGTCAGCCCCAGCATTTT
TRBV3-1/TRBV3-2,.,TRBJ1-4,once,CASSQASRRGRGEKLFF,TGTGCCAGCAGCCAAGCTTCCCGCAGGGGTCGAGGTGAAAAACTGTTTTTT
TRBV7-9,.,TRBJ1-2,.,CASSPGGSNYGYTF,TGTGCCAGCAGCCCGGGGGGTTCTAACTATGGCTACACCTTC
TRBV6-5,.,TRBJ2-7,few,CASSYGGRISYEQYF,TGTGCCAGCAGTTACGGTGGGAGGATCTCCTACGAGCAGTACTTC
TRBV7-5,.,TRBJ1-2,.,CARSLARGTKINYGYTF,TGTGCCAGAAGCTTAGCGAGGGGGACCAAAATTAACTATGGCTACACCTTC
TRBV3-1/TRBV3-2,.,TRBJ1-5,.,CASSPNFSNQPQHF,TGTGCCAGCAGCCCAAATTTTAGCAATCAGCCCCAGCATTTT
TRBV5-1,TRBD2,TRBJ2-1,once,CASMTRTSGKYNEQFF,TGCGCCAGCATGACCCGGACTAGCGGTAAATACAATGAGCAGTTCTTC